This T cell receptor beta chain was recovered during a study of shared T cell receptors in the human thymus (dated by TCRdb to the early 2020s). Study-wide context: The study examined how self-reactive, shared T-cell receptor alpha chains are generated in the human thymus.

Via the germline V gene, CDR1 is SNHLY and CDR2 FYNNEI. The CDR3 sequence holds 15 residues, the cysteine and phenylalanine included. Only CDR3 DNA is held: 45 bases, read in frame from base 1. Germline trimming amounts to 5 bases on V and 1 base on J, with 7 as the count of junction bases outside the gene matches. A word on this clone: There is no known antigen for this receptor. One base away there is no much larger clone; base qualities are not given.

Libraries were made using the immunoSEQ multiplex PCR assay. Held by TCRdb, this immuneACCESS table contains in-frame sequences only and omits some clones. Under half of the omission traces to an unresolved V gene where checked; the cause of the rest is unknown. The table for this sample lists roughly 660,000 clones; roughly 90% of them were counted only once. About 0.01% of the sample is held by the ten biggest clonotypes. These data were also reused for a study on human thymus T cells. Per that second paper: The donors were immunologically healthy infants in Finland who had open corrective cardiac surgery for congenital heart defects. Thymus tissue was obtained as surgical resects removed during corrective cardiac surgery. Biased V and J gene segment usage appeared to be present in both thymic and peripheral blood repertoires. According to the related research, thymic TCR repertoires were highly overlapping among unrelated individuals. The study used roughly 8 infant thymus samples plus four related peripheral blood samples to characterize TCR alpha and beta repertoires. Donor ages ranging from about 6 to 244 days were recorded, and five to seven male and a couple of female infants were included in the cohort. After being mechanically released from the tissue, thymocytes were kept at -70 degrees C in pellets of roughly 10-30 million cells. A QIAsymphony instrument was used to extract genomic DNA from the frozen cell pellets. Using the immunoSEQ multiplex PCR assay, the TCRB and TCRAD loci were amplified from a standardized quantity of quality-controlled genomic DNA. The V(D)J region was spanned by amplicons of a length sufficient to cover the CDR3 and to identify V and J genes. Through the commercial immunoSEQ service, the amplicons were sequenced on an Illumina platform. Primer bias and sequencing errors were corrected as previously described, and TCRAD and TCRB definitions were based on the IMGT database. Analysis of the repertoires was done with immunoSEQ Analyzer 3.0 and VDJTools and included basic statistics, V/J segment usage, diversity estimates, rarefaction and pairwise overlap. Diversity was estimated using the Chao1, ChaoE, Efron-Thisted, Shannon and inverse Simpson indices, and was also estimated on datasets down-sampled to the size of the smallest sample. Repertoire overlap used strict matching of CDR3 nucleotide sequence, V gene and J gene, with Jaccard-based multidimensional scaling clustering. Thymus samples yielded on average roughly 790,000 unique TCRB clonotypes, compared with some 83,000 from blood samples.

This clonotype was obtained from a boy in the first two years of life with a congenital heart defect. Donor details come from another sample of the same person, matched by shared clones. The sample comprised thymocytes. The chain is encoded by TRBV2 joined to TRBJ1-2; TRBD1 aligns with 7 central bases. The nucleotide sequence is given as TGTGCCAGCAGTTGGACAGGTTTAGGTAACTATGGCTACACCTTC. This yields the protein CASSWTGLGNYGYTF.